This TCR beta chain stems from a study of blood T cells in healthy people across ages. Regarding the study as a whole: A roughly linear age-dependent decrease characterized TCR beta diversity per million T cells.

The table lists this clonotype with many counts. What it binds is unknown. For the second PCR, which ran for about 7 to 11 cycles, a sample-barcoded 5' primer and a J-beta primer mix were used. TCRdb ran MiXCR on the 5' RACE reads and lists one entry per CDR3 protein. The table shows 850,000 to 950,000 distinct CDR3 sequences, with 29% occurring only once. Donors each provided roughly 11 milliliters of peripheral blood. Sequencing was done on a sample of blood. The TCR was taken from a woman older than 75 in good health.

Here the CDR3 DNA reads TGTGCCAGCAGTTTAAGATATAGCAATCAGCCCCAGCATTTT. Residues: CASSLRYSNQPQHF. The chain links TRBV12-3 or TRBV12-4 to TRBJ1-5; D not resolved. Trimming stripped 2 bases from V and 0 bases from J, with 5 bases between. CDR3 length: 14 amino acids.